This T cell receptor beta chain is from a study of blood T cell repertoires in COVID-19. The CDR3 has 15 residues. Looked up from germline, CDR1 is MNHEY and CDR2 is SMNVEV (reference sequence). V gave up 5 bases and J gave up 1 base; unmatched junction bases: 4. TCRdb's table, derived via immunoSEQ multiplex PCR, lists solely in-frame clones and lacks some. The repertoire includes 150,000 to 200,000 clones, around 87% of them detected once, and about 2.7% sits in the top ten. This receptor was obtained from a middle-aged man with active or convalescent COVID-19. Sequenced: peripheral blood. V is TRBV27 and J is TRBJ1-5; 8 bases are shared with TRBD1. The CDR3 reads CASSKQGDSNQPQHF. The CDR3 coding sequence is TGTGCCAGCAGTAAACAGGGGGACAGCAATCAGCCCCAGCATTTT.